The 24 T cell receptor beta chains presented below share a single source sample, sequenced in a study of CD8+ T cells in alopecia areata. Noted treatment: oral pan-JAK inhibitor, 5-10 mg twice daily. Lesional scalp tissue (obtained by punch biopsy) and peripheral blood were collected from alopecia areata patients. cDNA prepared by RNA extraction and subsequent reverse transcription served as the template for sequencing. Repertoires were generated with immunoSEQ multiplex PCR, while TCRdb's copy carries only in-frame clones and drops some. The repertoire has 10,000 to 15,000 clones, 65% to 70% of them found once; the top ten carry 7%. Sample: skin, taken at week 4, from a patient treated with tofacitinib. These receptors were collected from a human donor with alopecia areata.

Remarks on this clone: The junction does not match germline at one end; this may be a read error. The genes are TRBV7-7 and TRBJ2-5; the D call may be TRBD1 or TRBD2 (5 bases each). Looked up from germline, CDR1 is SSHAT and CDR2 is FNYEAQ (reference sequence). The CDR3 extends over 14 amino acids. CDR3 nucleotides: TGTGCTAGCAGCTTAGCCCGGGGCGGGGAGACCCAGTACTTC. Translating it yields CASSLARGGETQYF.

The chain combines TRBV6-6 with TRBJ1-2; TRBD1 might be the D (6 bases). Germline V gene lookup returns CDR1 MNHNY and CDR2 SVGAGI (reference sequence). Between the trimmed V and J ends, which lost 6 bases and 8 bases, there was a span of 19 bases. The CDR3 is 14 amino acids. The DNA of the CDR3 is TGTGCCAGCAGCCTGAGCAGGGGAGGGGTCGGCTACACCTTC. Its translation: CASSLSRGGVGYTF.

The chain has TRBV6-6 and TRBJ2-7; D remains ambiguous. Trimming cost V 5 bases and J 9 bases, with 14 bases left between them. CDR3 size: 12 residues. The germline CDR1 and CDR2 sequences are MNHNY and SVGAGI (reference sequence). CDR3 residues: CASSPHFTGQYF. In DNA, the CDR3 is TGTGCCAGCAGTCCGCACTTCACCGGGCAGTACTTC.

This rearrangement joins TRBV19 to TRBJ2-7; 9 nucleotides agree with TRBD1. V gave up 4 bases and J gave up 2 bases; unmatched junction bases: 6. The germline gives CDR1 LNHDA, CDR2 SQIVND (reference sequence). The CDR3 runs 15 residues. CDR3 sequence reads: CASSTSGTGPYEQYF. The DNA for the CDR3 is TGTGCCAGTAGTACTTCCGGGACAGGGCCCTACGAGCAGTACTTC.

The genes are TRBV27 and TRBJ1-5; perhaps TRBD1 as D (5 bases). This CDR3 comprises 13 residues. The V and J ends lost 3 bases and 9 bases respectively, with 12 bases between them. Germline CDR1 MNHEY, CDR2 SMNVEV (reference sequence). This CDR3 is CASSFSGHPPQHF. The CDR3 nucleotides read TGTGCCAGCAGTTTCTCAGGACACCCGCCCCAGCATTTT.

The rearrangement joins TRBV10-3 to TRBJ1-2; weak D call: TRBD1 (6 bases). The CDR3 length is 12 residues. Germline V gene lookup returns CDR1 ENHRY and CDR2 SYGVKD. V was cut by 0 bases and J by 8 bases, with 7 bases left in between. The CDR3 region has the DNA TGTGCCATCAGTGAGTCGGGGGGCGGCTACACCTTC. Protein: CAISESGGGYTF.

The chain recombines TRBV2 with TRBJ2-5; 7 bases are shared with TRBD1. J was trimmed by 6 bases and V by 6 bases; bases with no gene match: 19. The CDR3 is 17 amino acids. CDR1 is SNHLY and CDR2 is FYNNEI in the germline V gene. For the CDR3, the DNA is TGTGCCAGCAGCCAGAATCCGTCGACAGGGAAACGGCAGACCCAGTACTTC. It translates to CASSQNPSTGKRQTQYF.

This clone was recorded only once. V gene TRBV13 combines with J gene TRBJ2-7; 8 nucleotides match TRBD2. With 5 bases clipped from V and 3 bases from J, the junction kept 12 bases outside the gene matches. Germline assignment: CDR1 PRHDT and CDR2 FYEKMQ (reference sequence). The CDR3 contains 16 residues. The CDR3 nucleotides are TGTGCCAGCAGCCAACGGGGGGGCCGACGTCTCTACGAGCAGTACTTC. This codes for CASSQRGGRRLYEQYF.

The V gene is TRBV19, the J gene TRBJ1-5; tentatively, D is TRBD1 (5 bases). Trimming left V 0 bases short and J 2 bases short, with 8 bases between. CDR1 and CDR2 from the germline V gene are LNHDA and SQIVND (reference sequence). The CDR3 length is 15 residues. Here the CDR3 reads CASSIEGQGNQPQHF. Written as DNA, the CDR3 is TGTGCCAGTAGTATAGAGGGGCAGGGCAATCAGCCCCAGCATTTT.

The rearrangement joins TRBV19 to TRBJ1-5; weak D call: TRBD1 (6 bases). The V and J ends lost 8 bases and 5 bases respectively, with 13 bases between them. This CDR3 is 13 amino acids long. Germline V gene sequence: CDR1 LNHDA, CDR2 SQIVND (reference sequence). In nucleotides, the CDR3 is TGTGCCAGTCAGGACAGCCCCGATCAGCCCCAGCATTTT. It translates to CASQDSPDQPQHF.

This chain connects TRBV5-1 to TRBJ2-5; 16 bases agree with TRBD2. This CDR3 is built from 16 residues. CDR1 and CDR2 from the germline V gene are SGHRS and YFSETQ. The V and J ends lost 3 bases and 5 bases, in that order; junction bases with no gene match: 4. The CDR3, as DNA: TGCGCCAGCAGCTCTGGGACTAGCGGGGGGGCTGAGACCCAGTACTTC. Translated: CASSSGTSGGAETQYF.

The V call is TRBV4-2, the J call TRBJ2-7; 11 bases are shared with TRBD2. V lost 1 base, J lost 2 bases, and 4 bases stayed unmatched. Germline V gives CDR1 LGHNA, CDR2 YNFKEQ. The CDR3 covers 16 residues. The CDR3 is CASSQALSGGAYEQYF. CDR3 nucleotides: TGTGCCAGCAGCCAAGCCCTTAGCGGGGGGGCCTACGAGCAGTACTTC.

V is TRBV7-2 and J is TRBJ2-5; 10 bases match TRBD2. The V gene end was trimmed by 5 bases and the J gene end by 5 bases; junction bases not matched to a gene: 11. CDR3 length: 16 residues. The germline gives CDR1 SGHTA, CDR2 FQGNSA. This chain's CDR3 is CASSHPLGLALETQYF. The CDR3 coding sequence is TGTGCCAGCAGCCACCCCCTGGGACTAGCGCTGGAGACCCAGTACTTC.

This clone was seen a few times. The chain carries TRBV29-1 and TRBJ2-3; D is unresolved. Germline assignment: CDR1 SQVTM and CDR2 ANQGSEA. The CDR3 contains 13 residues. V lost 5 bases, J lost 0 bases, and 9 bases lay in between. The CDR3 bases are TGCAGCGTTCCCCACGGTAGCACAGATACGCAGTATTTT. This sequence encodes CSVPHGSTDTQYF.

The V call is TRBV6-5, the J call TRBJ1-1; D ambiguous. The CDR3 runs 15 residues. The V and J ends lost 2 bases and 0 bases respectively, with 10 bases between them. In germline, CDR1 is MNHEY, CDR2 SVGAGI. CDR3 DNA sequence: TGTGCCAGCAGTTACGATAGGACGGTGAACACTGAAGCTTTCTTT. This encodes CASSYDRTVNTEAFF.

This clone showed up just a few times. The rearrangement links TRBV7-9 to TRBJ2-1; TRBD2 aligns across 7 bases. With 5 bases clipped from V and 6 bases from J, the junction kept 10 bases outside the gene matches. The CDR3 has 15 residues. The germline gives CDR1 SEHNR, CDR2 FQNEAQ (reference sequence). CDR3 loop: CASSHVLASGNEQFF. The CDR3, as DNA: TGTGCCAGCAGCCACGTACTAGCGTCCGGCAATGAGCAGTTCTTC.

The sample holds a few counts of this clone. This chain uses TRBV7-3 with TRBJ1-1; no clear D. V was clipped by 2 bases and J by 6 bases, with 16 bases between them. CDR3 length: 15 amino acids. Germline V gene sequence: CDR1 SGHTA, CDR2 FQGTGA. The CDR3: CASSLALGSGAEAFF. The DNA of the CDR3 is TGTGCCAGCAGCTTAGCTTTAGGGTCGGGCGCTGAAGCTTTCTTT.

The rearrangement uses TRBV6-5 and TRBJ1-5; maybe TRBD1 (5 bases). This CDR3 has 14 residues. The germline CDR1 and CDR2 sequences are MNHEY and SVGAGI. With 2 bases removed from V and 7 bases from J, the gap between germline ends came to 12 bases. The CDR3 DNA is TGTGCCAGCAGTTACGTCAGGGCACGACAGCCCCAGCATTTT. As protein: CASSYVRARQPQHF.

J is TRBJ2-2 and V is TRBV28; TRBD1 agrees at 9 bases. J lost 4 bases, V lost 5 bases, and 8 bases had no gene match. Per the germline V gene, CDR1 is MDHEN and CDR2 is SYDVKM. This CDR3 has 16 residues. CDR3 loop: CASSQLGQGLTGELFF. CDR3 sequence (DNA): TGTGCCAGCAGTCAGCTGGGACAGGGCCTCACCGGGGAGCTGTTTTTT. The variable domain in full, with the rest retrieved from reference TRBV28 and TRBJ2-2, is DVKVTQSSRYLVKRTGEKVFLECVQDMDHENMFWYRQDPGLGLRLIYFSYDVKMKEKGDIPEGYSVSREKKERFSLILESASTNQTSMYLCASSQLGQGLTGELFFGEGSRLTVL.

The V and J genes are TRBV7-9 and TRBJ2-3; D gene uncertain. V lost 2 bases to trimming and J lost 5 bases, with 17 bases between them. The germline CDR1 and CDR2 sequences are SEHNR and FQNEAQ (reference sequence). The CDR3 has 16 amino acids. The CDR3 protein is CASSLYGSKTIDTQYF. CDR3 bases: TGTGCCAGCAGCTTATACGGCTCGAAAACCATAGATACGCAGTATTTT.

The chain is built from TRBV4-1 and TRBJ1-5, with D perhaps matching TRBD1 (6 bases). The CDR3 sequence is 17 residues long. V lost 4 bases and J 2 bases, leaving 18 bases between the germline ends. Germline lookup yields CDR1 MGHRA and CDR2 YSYEKL. The DNA of the CDR3 is TGCGCCAGCAGCCCAAACCTACAGGGTATAGGCAATCAGCCCCAGCATTTT. Its translation is CASSPNLQGIGNQPQHF.

This clone was picked up a small number of times. J is TRBJ2-7 and V is TRBV7-3; the match to TRBD1 covers 8 bases. The CDR3 loop spans 14 amino acids. Trimming took 5 bases from V and 7 from J; bases not matched to a gene: 10. From germline, CDR1 is SGHTA and CDR2 FQGTGA. The CDR3 is CASSLSQGAEEQYF. The CDR3 bases are TGTGCCAGCAGCCTGAGCCAGGGGGCGGAGGAGCAGTACTTC.

This chain joins TRBV27 and TRBJ1-1; tentative D call: TRBD1 (5 bases). The CDR3 is made up of 16 amino acids. Between the trimmed V and J ends, which lost 7 bases and 1 base, there was a span of 19 bases. The germline gives CDR1 MNHEY, CDR2 SMNVEV (reference sequence). CDR3 sequence reads: CASIPGPNSGNTEAFF. CDR3 DNA sequence: TGTGCCAGCATTCCGGGACCTAATTCGGGGAACACTGAAGCTTTCTTT.

V and J are TRBV2 and TRBJ2-3, with TRBD2 matching over 9 bases. The V and J ends lost 7 bases and 7 bases, in that order; junction bases with no gene match: 12. This CDR3 has 15 residues. From germline, CDR1 is SNHLY and CDR2 FYNNEI. DNA of the CDR3: TGTGCCAGCACCGAAGGGCGGGGGGGACTGCATACGCAGTATTTT. This gives the protein CASTEGRGGLHTQYF.